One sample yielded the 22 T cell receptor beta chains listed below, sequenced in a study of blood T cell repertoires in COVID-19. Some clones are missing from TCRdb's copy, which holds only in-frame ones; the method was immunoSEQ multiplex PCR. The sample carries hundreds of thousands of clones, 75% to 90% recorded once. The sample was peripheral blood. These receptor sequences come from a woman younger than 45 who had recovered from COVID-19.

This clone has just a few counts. The CDR3 DNA sequence: TGTGCCATCACAGGACTAGCGGGGGGAAACACAGATACGCAGTATTTT. Translation gives CAITGLAGGNTDTQYF. The V and J genes are TRBV10-3 and TRBJ2-3, with TRBD2 matching 14 bases. The CDR3 loop spans 16 amino acids. From germline, CDR1 is ENHRY and CDR2 SYGVKD. V shed 7 bases, J shed 2 bases, and the junction held 5 bases outside the gene matches.

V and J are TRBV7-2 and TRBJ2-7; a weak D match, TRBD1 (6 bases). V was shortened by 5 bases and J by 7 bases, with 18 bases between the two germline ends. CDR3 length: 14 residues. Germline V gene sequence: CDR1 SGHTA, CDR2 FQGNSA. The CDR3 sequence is CASSNWGTMSEQYF. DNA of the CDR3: TGTGCCAGCAGCAACTGGGGGACAATGAGTGAGCAGTACTTC.

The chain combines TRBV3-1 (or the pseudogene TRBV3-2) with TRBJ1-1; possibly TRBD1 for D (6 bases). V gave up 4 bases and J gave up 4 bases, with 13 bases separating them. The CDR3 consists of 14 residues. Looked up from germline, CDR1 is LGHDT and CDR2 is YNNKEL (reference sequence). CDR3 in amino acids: CASSRHRDGTEAFF. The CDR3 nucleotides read TGTGCCAGCAGCCGCCACAGGGATGGCACTGAAGCTTTCTTT.

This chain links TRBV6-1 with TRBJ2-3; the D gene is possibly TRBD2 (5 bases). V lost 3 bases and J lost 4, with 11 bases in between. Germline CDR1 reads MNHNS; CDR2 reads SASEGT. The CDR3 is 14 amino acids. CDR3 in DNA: TGTGCCAGCAGTGATCAGTCCGGGGCAGATACGCAGTATTTT. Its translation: CASSDQSGADTQYF.

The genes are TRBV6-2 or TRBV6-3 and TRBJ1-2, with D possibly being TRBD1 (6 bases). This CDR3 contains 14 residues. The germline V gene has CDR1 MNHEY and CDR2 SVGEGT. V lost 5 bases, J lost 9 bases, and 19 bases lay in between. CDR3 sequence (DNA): TGTGCCAGCAGTCCCGCGCCCCAGGGGCAAAGCTACACCTTC. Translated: CASSPAPQGQSYTF.

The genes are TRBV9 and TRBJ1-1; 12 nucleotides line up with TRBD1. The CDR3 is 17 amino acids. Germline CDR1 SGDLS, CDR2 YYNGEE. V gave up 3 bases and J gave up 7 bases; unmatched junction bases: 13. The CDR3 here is CASSAGTGGEVKVEAFF. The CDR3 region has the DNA TGTGCCAGCAGCGCAGGGACAGGGGGCGAAGTAAAAGTTGAAGCTTTCTTT.

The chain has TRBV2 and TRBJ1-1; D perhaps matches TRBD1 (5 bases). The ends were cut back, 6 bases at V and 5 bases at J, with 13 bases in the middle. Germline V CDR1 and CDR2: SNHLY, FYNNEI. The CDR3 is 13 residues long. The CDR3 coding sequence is TGTGCCAGCAGCCGCAGGGATGGGACTGAAGCTTTCTTT. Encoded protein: CASSRRDGTEAFF.

CDR3 region: CASSPGWGRYGTSEETQYF. CDR3 coding DNA: TGTGCCAGCAGCCCGGGATGGGGGCGTTACGGGACTAGCGAGGAGACCCAGTACTTC. The chain combines TRBV7-2 with TRBJ2-5; 10 bases match TRBD2. The CDR3 has 19 residues. V shed 5 bases, J shed 5 bases, and the junction held 20 bases outside the gene matches. Germline assignment: CDR1 SGHTA and CDR2 FQGNSA.

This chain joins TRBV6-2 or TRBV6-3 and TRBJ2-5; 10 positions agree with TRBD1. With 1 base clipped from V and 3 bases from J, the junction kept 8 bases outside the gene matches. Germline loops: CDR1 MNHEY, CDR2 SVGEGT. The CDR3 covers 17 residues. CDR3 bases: TGTGCCAGCAGTTACTGGGTTGGGACAGGGGACGAAGAGACCCAGTACTTC. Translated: CASSYWVGTGDEETQYF.

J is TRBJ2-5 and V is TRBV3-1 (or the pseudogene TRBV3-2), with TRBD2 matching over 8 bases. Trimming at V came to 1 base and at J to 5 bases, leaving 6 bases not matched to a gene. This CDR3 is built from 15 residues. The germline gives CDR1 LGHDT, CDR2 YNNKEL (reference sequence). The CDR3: CASSQGPTGGETQYF. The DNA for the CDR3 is TGTGCCAGCAGCCAAGGTCCTACGGGGGGGGAGACCCAGTACTTC.

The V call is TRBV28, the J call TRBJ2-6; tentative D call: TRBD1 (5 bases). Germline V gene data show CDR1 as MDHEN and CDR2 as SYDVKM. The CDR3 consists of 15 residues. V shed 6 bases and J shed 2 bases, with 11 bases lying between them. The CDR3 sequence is CASRTQGPGANVLTF. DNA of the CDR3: TGTGCCAGCAGGACTCAGGGTCCTGGGGCCAACGTCCTGACTTTC.

CDR3 sequence (DNA): TGTGCCAGCAGCCAATTAGGGGGAACCCGTGGCTACACCTTC. Encoded protein: CASSQLGGTRGYTF. This chain links TRBV14 with TRBJ1-2; tentative D call: TRBD1 (6 bases). This CDR3 has 14 residues. CDR1 SGHDN and CDR2 FVKESK come from the germline V gene. Trimming cost V 2 bases and J 7 bases, with 14 bases left between them.

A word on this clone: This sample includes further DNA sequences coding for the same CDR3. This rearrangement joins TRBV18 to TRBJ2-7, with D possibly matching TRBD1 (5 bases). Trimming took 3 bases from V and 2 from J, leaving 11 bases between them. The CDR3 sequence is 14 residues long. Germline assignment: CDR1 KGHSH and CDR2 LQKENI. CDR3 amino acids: CASSPGQGAYEQYF. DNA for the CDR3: TGTGCCAGCTCACCGGGGCAGGGCGCCTACGAGCAGTACTTC.

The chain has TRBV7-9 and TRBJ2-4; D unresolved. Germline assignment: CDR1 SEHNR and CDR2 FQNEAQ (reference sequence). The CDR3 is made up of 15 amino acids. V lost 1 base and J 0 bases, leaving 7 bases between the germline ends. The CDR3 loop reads CASSLVSGAKNIQYF. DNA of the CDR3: TGTGCCAGCAGCTTAGTCTCGGGAGCCAAAAACATTCAGTACTTC.

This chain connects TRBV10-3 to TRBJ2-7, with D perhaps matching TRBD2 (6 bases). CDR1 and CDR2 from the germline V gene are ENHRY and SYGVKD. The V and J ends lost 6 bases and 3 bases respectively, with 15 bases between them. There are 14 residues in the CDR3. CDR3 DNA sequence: TGTGCCATCAGCCCTGGCGGGACGAACTACGAGCAGTACTTC. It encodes CAISPGGTNYEQYF.

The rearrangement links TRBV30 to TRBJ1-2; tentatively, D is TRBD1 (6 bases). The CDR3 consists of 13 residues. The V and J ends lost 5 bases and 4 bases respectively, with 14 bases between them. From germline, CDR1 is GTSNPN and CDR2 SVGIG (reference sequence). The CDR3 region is CAWWMVQGYGYTF. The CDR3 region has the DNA TGTGCCTGGTGGATGGTACAGGGCTATGGCTACACCTTC.

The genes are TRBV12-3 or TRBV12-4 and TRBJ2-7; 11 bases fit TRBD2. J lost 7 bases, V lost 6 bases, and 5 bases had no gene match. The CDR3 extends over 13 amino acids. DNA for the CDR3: TGTGCCAGCAGCCCCAGACTAGCGGGAGAGCAGTACTTC. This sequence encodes CASSPRLAGEQYF.

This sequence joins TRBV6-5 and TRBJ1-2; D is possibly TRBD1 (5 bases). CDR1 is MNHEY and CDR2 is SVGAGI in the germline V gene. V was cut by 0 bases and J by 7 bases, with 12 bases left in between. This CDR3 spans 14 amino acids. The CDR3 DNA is TGTGCCAGCAGTTACTCGAAAGGGGCGAGTGGCTACACCTTC. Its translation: CASSYSKGASGYTF.

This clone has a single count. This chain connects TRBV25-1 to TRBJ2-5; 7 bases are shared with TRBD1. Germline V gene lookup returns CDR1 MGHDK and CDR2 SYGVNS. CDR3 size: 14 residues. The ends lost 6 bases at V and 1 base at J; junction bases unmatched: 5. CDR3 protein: CASRVAGGQETQYF. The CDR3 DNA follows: TGTGCCAGCAGGGTGGCAGGGGGCCAAGAGACCCAGTACTTC.

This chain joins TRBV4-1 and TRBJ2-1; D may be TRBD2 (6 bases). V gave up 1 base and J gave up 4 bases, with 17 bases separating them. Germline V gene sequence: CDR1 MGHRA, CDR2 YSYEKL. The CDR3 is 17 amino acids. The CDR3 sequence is CASSQGQGLSVYNEQFF. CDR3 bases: TGCGCCAGCAGCCAAGGCCAGGGACTTTCGGTGTACAATGAGCAGTTCTTC.

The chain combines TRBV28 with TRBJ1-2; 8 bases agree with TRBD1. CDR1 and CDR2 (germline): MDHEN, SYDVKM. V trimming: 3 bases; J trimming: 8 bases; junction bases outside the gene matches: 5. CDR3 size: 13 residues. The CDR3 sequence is CASSFQGADGYTF. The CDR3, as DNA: TGTGCCAGCAGTTTTCAGGGGGCAGACGGCTACACCTTC.

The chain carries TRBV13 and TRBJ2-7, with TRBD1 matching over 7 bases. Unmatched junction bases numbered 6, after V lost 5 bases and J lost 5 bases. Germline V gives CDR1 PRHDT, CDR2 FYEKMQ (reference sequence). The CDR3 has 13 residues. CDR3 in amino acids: CASSRQGKNEQYF. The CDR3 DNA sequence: TGTGCCAGCAGCCGACAGGGCAAGAACGAGCAGTACTTC.